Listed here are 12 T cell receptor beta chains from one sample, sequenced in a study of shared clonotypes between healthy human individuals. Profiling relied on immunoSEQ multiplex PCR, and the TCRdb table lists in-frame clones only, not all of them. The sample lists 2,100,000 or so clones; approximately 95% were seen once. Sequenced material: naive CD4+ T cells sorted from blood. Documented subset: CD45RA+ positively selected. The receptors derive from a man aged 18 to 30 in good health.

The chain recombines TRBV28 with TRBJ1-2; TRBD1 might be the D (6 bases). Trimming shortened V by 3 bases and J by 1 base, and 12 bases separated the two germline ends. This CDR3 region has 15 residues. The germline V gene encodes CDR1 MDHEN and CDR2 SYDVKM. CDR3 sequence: CASSLGGGNNYGYTF. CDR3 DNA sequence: TGTGCCAGCAGTTTGGGAGGGGGAAATAACTATGGCTACACCTTC.

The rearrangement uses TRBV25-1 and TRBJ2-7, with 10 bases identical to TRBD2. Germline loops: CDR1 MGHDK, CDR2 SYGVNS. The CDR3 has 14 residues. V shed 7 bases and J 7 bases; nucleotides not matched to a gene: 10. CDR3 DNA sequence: TGTGCCAGCACCCGGACTAGCGGAACTTTAGAGCAGTACTTC. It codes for CASTRTSGTLEQYF.

The CDR3 is CASSPEAGGTQYF. The CDR3 DNA sequence: TGTGCCAGCAGCCCCGAAGCGGGGGGGACGCAGTATTTT. The J gene is TRBJ2-3, the V gene TRBV5-4; the match to TRBD2 covers 10 bases. V lost 4 bases to trimming and J lost 9 bases; unmatched junction nucleotides: 5. Looked up from germline, CDR1 is SGHNT and CDR2 is YYREEE (reference sequence). There are 13 residues in the CDR3. The whole variable domain, filled in from reference TRBV5-4 and TRBJ2-3, reads ETGVTQSPTHLIKTRGQQVTLRCSSQSGHNTVSWYQQALGQGPQFIFQYYREEENGRGNFPPRFSGLQFPNYSSELNVNALELDDSALYLCASSPEAGGTQYFGPGTRLTVL.

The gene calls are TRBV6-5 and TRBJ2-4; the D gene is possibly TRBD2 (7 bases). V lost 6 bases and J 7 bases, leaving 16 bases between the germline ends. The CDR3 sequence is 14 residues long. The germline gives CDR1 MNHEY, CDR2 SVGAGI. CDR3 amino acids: CASRRGGRGNIQYF. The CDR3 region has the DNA TGTGCCAGCAGAAGGGGGGGAAGGGGTAACATTCAGTACTTC.

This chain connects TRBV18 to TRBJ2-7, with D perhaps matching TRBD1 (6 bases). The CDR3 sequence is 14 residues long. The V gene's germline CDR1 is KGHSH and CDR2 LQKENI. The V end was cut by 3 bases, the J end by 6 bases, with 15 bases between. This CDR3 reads CASSPQGSKSEQYF. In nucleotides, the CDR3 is TGTGCCAGCTCACCTCAGGGGTCGAAGAGCGAGCAGTACTTC.

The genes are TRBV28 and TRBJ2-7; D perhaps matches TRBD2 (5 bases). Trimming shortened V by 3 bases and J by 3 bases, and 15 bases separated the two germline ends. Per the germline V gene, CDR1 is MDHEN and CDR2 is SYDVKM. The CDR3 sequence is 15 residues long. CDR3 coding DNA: TGTGCCAGCAGTTTCTCGGGGAAGGAGAGCTACGAGCAGTACTTC. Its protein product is CASSFSGKESYEQYF.

The CDR3 is CASSLVQGAWNTEAFF. The CDR3 nucleotides read TGCGCCAGCAGCTTGGTGCAGGGGGCTTGGAACACTGAAGCTTTCTTT. The chain employs TRBV5-1 and TRBJ1-1; 8 bases align to TRBD1. The CDR3 loop spans 16 amino acids. Trimming took 0 bases from V and 1 from J; bases not matched to a gene: 5. In germline, CDR1 is SGHRS, CDR2 YFSETQ.

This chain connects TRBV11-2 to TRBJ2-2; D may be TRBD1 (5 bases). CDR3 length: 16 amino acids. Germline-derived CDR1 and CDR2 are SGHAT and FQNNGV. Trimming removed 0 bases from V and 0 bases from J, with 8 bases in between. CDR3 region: CASSLEAGSNTGELFF. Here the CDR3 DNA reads TGTGCCAGCAGCTTAGAGGCAGGGTCGAACACCGGGGAGCTGTTTTTT.

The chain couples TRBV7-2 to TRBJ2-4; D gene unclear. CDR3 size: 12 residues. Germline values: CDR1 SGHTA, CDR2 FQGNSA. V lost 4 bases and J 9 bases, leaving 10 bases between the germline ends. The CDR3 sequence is CASSSSLGIQYF. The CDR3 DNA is TGTGCCAGCAGCTCGAGCCTTGGCATTCAGTACTTC.

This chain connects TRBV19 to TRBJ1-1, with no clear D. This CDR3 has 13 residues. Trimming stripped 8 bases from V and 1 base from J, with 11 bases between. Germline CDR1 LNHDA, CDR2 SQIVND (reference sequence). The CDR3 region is CASGSAPNTEAFF. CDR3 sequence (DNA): TGTGCCAGTGGGAGCGCCCCGAACACTGAAGCTTTCTTT. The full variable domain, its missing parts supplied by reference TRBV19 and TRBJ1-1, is DGGITQSPKYLFRKEGQNVTLSCEQNLNHDAMYWYRQDPGQGLRLIYYSQIVNDFQKGDIAEGYSVSREKKESFPLTVTSAQKNPTAFYLCASGSAPNTEAFFGQGTRLTVV.

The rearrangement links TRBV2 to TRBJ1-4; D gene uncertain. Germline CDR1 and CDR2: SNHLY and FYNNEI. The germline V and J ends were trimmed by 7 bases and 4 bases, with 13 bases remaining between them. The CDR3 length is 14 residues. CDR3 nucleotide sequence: TGTGCCAGCAAAGGCGACATCTTTAATGAAAAACTGTTTTTT. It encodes CASKGDIFNEKLFF.

CDR3: CASSQVDRSNTEAFF. CDR3 bases: TGCGCCAGCAGCCAAGTCGACAGATCGAACACTGAAGCTTTCTTT. The V and J genes are TRBV4-1 and TRBJ1-1, with D possibly matching TRBD1 (5 bases). The germline V gene encodes CDR1 MGHRA and CDR2 YSYEKL. V lost 1 base and J lost 1, with 10 bases in between. This CDR3 is built from 15 residues.